The rows below give T cell receptor beta chains drawn from one sample of a study of blood T cell repertoires in COVID-19. TCRdb's copy holds only in-frame clones and misses some; the assay was immunoSEQ multiplex PCR. In the table there are about 180,000 clones, about 90% of which are singletons. Sequencing was done on a sample of PBMCs or T cells enriched from blood (not recorded which). Receptor source: a woman aged 18-35 years who had recovered from COVID-19. Each CDR3 is given with its conserved first and last residue. Fields, in order: CDR3 length, J gene, D gene, V gene, clone size, CDR3 protein, CDR3 DNA. D genes are given only for firm matches. Rows give clone size only sometimes, using once, few, many, or a class for an expanded clone.

>13|TRBJ1-2|-|TRBV10-1|-
CASSGDRFYGYTF
TGCGCCAGCAGTGGAGACAGGTTCTATGGCTACACCTTC
>17|TRBJ2-3|TRBD2|TRBV27|-
CASSLGVAGDGTDTQYF
TGTGCCAGCAGTTTAGGGGTAGCGGGAGACGGGACAGATACGCAGTATTTT
>14|TRBJ2-2|TRBD2|TRBV9|-
CASSQTGGTGELFF
TGTGCCAGCAGCCAGACGGGAGGGACCGGGGAGCTGTTTTTT
>14|TRBJ2-7|TRBD1|TRBV30|-
CAWSYGQGAYEQYF
TGTGCCTGGAGTTACGGACAGGGGGCCTACGAGCAGTACTTC
>15|TRBJ1-5|TRBD1|TRBV6-5|-
CASNTRDRANQPQHF
TGTGCCAGCAATACCCGGGACAGGGCCAATCAGCCCCAGCATTTT
>13|TRBJ1-1|-|TRBV7-9|few
CASSLEAGTEAFF
TGTGCCAGCAGCTTAGAAGCGGGCACTGAAGCTTTCTTT
>17|TRBJ2-1|TRBD2|TRBV6-6|-
CASSPLGLAGGVGEQFF
TGTGCCAGCAGTCCTCTCGGGCTAGCGGGAGGAGTAGGTGAGCAGTTCTTC
>15|TRBJ2-5|TRBD1|TRBV2|-
CASRTGTGTPGTQYF
TGTGCCAGCAGAACCGGGACAGGCACTCCGGGGACCCAGTACTTC
>14|TRBJ1-6|-|TRBV7-9|-
CASSLSEGNSPLHF
TGTGCCAGCAGCTTATCTGAGGGTAATTCACCCCTCCACTTT
>15|TRBJ2-5|TRBD1|TRBV5-1|once
CASSFMTGGGETQYF
TGCGCCAGCAGCTTTATGACAGGGGGAGGAGAGACCCAGTACTTC